Listed here are 13 T cell receptor beta chains from one sample, sequenced in a study of cytomegalovirus exposure and HLA in healthy donors. The PCR contained 60 Vbeta and 13 Jbeta primers. This table comes from immunoSEQ multiplex PCR, and its TCRdb copy is limited to in-frame clones, with some not included. Here the sample spans about 140,000 clones, roughly 80% being singletons. Sequences were obtained from PBMCs. The receptor source for this set is a man younger than 35 in good health and CMV-seronegative.

CDR3 DNA: TGCGCCAGCAGCCAACCGGACAGGGGTAAAGGAGAGACCCAGTACTTC. Protein product: CASSQPDRGKGETQYF. The V and J genes are TRBV4-1 and TRBJ2-5; TRBD1 matches 9 bases. The junction had 8 bases not matched to a gene; V was cut back by 2 bases and J by 4 bases. This CDR3 spans 16 amino acids. Germline V gives CDR1 MGHRA, CDR2 YSYEKL.

The CDR3 DNA is TGTGCCAGCAGCTCCCAGAACAGGGGGCGAACAGATACGCAGTATTTT. Encoded protein: CASSSQNRGRTDTQYF. The chain links TRBV5-4 to TRBJ2-3; 9 bases match TRBD1. Trimming cost V 3 bases and J 3 bases; bases outside gene matches: 8. Germline CDR1 is SGHNT and CDR2 is YYREEE (reference sequence). This CDR3 is 16 amino acids long. Full variable domain (outside the CDR3, taken from reference TRBV5-4 and TRBJ2-3): ETGVTQSPTHLIKTRGQQVTLRCSSQSGHNTVSWYQQALGQGPQFIFQYYREEENGRGNFPPRFSGLQFPNYSSELNVNALELDDSALYLCASSSQNRGRTDTQYFGPGTRLTVL.

The chain couples TRBV5-4 to TRBJ2-3, with 13 bases identical to TRBD2. The CDR3 sequence is 16 residues long. The trim removed 4 bases at V and 2 bases at J, leaving 4 bases unmatched. Germline assignment: CDR1 SGHNT and CDR2 YYREEE (reference sequence). CDR3 nucleotides: TGTGCCAGCAGCCGGGGACTAGCGGGGATCACAGATACGCAGTATTTT. Amino acids: CASSRGLAGITDTQYF.

J is TRBJ1-5 and V is TRBV7-4; possibly TRBD1 for D (6 bases). V dropped 0 bases and J dropped 5 bases, with 14 bases sitting between them. The CDR3 totals 16 residues. Germline lookup yields CDR1 SGHVT and CDR2 SQSDAQ. As DNA, the CDR3 is TGTGCCAGCAGCTTAGCGATGCCAGGGGAGCATCAGCCCCAGCATTTT. It specifies CASSLAMPGEHQPQHF.

The DNA of the CDR3 is TGTGCCATCAGTGACCCCACAGGGCGCACTGAAGCTTTCTTT. It translates to CAISDPTGRTEAFF. The J gene is TRBJ1-1, the V gene TRBV10-3; TRBD1 might be the D (6 bases). Germline loops: CDR1 ENHRY, CDR2 SYGVKD. The V end was cut by 3 bases, the J end by 4 bases, with 12 bases between. This CDR3 comprises 14 residues.

The chain carries TRBV30 and TRBJ2-3, with 7 bases identical to TRBD1. Looked up from germline, CDR1 is GTSNPN and CDR2 is SVGIG (reference sequence). V lost 8 bases to trimming and J lost 2 bases; unmatched junction nucleotides: 13. The CDR3 is 15 amino acids. The chain's CDR3 is CALRPRQGYTDTQYF. The CDR3 nucleotides are TGTGCCCTACGGCCCAGACAGGGATACACAGATACGCAGTATTTT.

The CDR3 nucleotides are TGTGCCAGCAGCTTAGGTCCGGGTCGGGGAGAGACCCAGTACTTC. Residues: CASSLGPGRGETQYF. V gene TRBV13 combines with J gene TRBJ2-5, with D possibly matching TRBD2 (5 bases). Trimming removed 0 bases from V and 4 bases from J, with 12 bases in between. Germline CDR1 is PRHDT and CDR2 is FYEKMQ (reference sequence). The CDR3 is made up of 15 amino acids.

V is TRBV6-6 and J is TRBJ1-2; 9 bases are shared with TRBD1. J gave up 6 bases and V 7 bases, and 12 bases lay outside the gene matches. This CDR3 spans 15 amino acids. CDR1 MNHNY and CDR2 SVGAGI come from the germline V gene (reference sequence). Written as DNA, the CDR3 is TGTGCCAGCATCAGGACAGGGGAAACGAAGGATGGCTACACCTTC. This codes for CASIRTGETKDGYTF.

The rearrangement uses TRBV27 and TRBJ2-7, with TRBD1 as a possible D gene (6 bases). Germline CDR1 MNHEY, CDR2 SMNVEV (reference sequence). V lost 2 bases, J lost 2 bases, and 7 bases lay in between. This CDR3 has 13 residues. CDR3 sequence reads: CASSLAGAYEQYF. The CDR3 DNA reads TGTGCCAGCAGTTTAGCAGGGGCCTACGAGCAGTACTTC.

This rearrangement joins TRBV7-8 to TRBJ1-2; TRBD1 matches 8 bases. This CDR3 has 15 residues. Germline CDR1 reads SGHVS; CDR2 reads FQNEAQ. Trimming cost V 3 bases and J 2 bases; bases outside gene matches: 5. The CDR3 loop reads CASSFHRGANYGYTF. As DNA, the CDR3 is TGTGCCAGCAGCTTTCACAGGGGGGCAAACTATGGCTACACCTTC.

This chain uses TRBV5-6 with TRBJ2-7, with D maybe TRBD2 (5 bases). The CDR3 covers 14 residues. V was clipped by 3 bases and J by 2 bases, with 12 bases between them. Per the germline V gene, CDR1 is SGHDT and CDR2 is YYEEEE. The DNA of the CDR3 is TGTGCCAGCAGCTGGAGCGGACGGACCTACGAGCAGTACTTC. Amino acid sequence: CASSWSGRTYEQYF. Filled out from reference TRBV5-6 and TRBJ2-7, the complete variable domain reads DAGVTQSPTHLIKTRGQQVTLRCSPKSGHDTVSWYQQALGQGPQFIFQYYEEEERQRGNFPDRFSGHQFPNYSSELNVNALLLGDSALYLCASSWSGRTYEQYFGPGTRLTVT.

The chain joins TRBV30 to TRBJ1-1; D gene ambiguous. This CDR3 is 14 amino acids long. In germline, CDR1 is GTSNPN, CDR2 SVGIG (reference sequence). V gave up 0 bases and J gave up 5 bases, with 13 bases separating them. CDR3 sequence reads: CAWSVLEARTEAFF. The CDR3 DNA sequence: TGTGCCTGGAGTGTACTGGAGGCGCGGACTGAAGCTTTCTTT. Looking up the rest from reference TRBV30 and TRBJ1-1 gives the full variable domain: SQTIHQWPATLVQPVGSPLSLECTVEGTSNPNLYWYRQAAGRGLQLLFYSVGIGQISSEVPQNLSASRPQDRQFILSSKKLLLSDSGFYLCAWSVLEARTEAFFGQGTRLTVV.

The chain's CDR3 is CATSRKRENSPLHF. CDR3 coding DNA: TGTGCCACCAGCCGTAAAAGAGAGAATTCACCCCTCCACTTT. The J gene is TRBJ1-6, the V gene TRBV15; D ambiguous. The CDR3 totals 14 residues. V was shortened by 5 bases and J by 7 bases, with 12 bases between the two germline ends. Germline V gene data show CDR1 as LNHNV and CDR2 as YYDKDF (reference sequence).